This TCR beta chain was found in a study of cytomegalovirus exposure and HLA in healthy donors. General study results and limits: In a later analysis, TCR beta V- and J-gene trimming was associated with a missense DCLRE1C variant. Across donors, most TCRs were seen rarely, yet some public ones were widespread. Exclusion applied to some V segments, including TRBV6-2 and TRBV6-3, as they were indistinguishable.

The CDR3 has 14 amino acids. The V segment lost 2 bases and the J segment 7 bases; nucleotides outside the gene matches: 4. Germline-derived CDR1 and CDR2 are SNHLY and FYNNEI. It was with 60 Vbeta and 13 Jbeta primers that the PCR ran. The table came from immunoSEQ multiplex PCR; TCRdb's copy has only in-frame clones and leaves some out. The sample holds approximately 180,000 clones, about 84% seen once. At sampling all donors were nominally healthy, likely with unrecorded immune exposures. On this clone: Its antigen is currently unknown.

The sequence was obtained from a man between 18 and 29 years old in good health and CMV-seronegative. The chain carries TRBV2 and TRBJ1-5, with 8 bases fitting TRBD1. Sequencing was done on a sample of PBMCs. The CDR3 spells CASSEQGQGQPQHF. As DNA, the CDR3 is TGTGCCAGCAGTGAACAAGGACAGGGCCAGCCCCAGCATTTT.